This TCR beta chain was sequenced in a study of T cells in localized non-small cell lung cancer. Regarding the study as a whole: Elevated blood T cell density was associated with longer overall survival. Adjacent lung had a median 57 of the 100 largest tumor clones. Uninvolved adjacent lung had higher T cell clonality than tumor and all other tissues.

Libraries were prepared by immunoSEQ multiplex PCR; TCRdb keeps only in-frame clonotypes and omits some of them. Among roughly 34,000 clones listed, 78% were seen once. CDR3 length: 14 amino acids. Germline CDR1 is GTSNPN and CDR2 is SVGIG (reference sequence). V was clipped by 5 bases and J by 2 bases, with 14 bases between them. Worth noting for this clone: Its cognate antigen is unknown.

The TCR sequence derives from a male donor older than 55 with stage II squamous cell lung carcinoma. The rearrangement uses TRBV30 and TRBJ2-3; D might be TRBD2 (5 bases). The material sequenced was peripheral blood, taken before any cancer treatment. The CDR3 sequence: CAWSGSGHTDTQYF. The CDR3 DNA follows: TGTGCCTGGTCTGGCAGCGGTCACACAGATACGCAGTATTTT.